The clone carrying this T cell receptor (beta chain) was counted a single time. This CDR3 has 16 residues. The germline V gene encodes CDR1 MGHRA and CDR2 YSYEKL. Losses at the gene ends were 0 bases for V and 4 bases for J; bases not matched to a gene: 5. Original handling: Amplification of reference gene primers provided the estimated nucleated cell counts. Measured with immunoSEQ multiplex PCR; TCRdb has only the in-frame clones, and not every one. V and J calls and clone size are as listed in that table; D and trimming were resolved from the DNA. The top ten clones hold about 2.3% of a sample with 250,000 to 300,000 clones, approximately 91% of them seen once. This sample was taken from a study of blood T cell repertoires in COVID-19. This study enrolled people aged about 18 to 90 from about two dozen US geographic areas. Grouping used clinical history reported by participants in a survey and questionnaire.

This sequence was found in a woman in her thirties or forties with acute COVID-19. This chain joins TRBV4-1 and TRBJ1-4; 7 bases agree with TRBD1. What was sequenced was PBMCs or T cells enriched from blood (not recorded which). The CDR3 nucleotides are TGCGCCAGCAGCCAAGACAGGGGGAGCATTAATGAAAAACTGTTTTTT. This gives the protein CASSQDRGSINEKLFF.